These 8 T cell receptor beta chains came from one sample sequenced in a study of response to subunit inactivated influenza vaccine. One entry per CDR3 protein, called by TCRdb with MiXCR from the RT-PCR reads. Of around 530,000 distinct CDR3 sequences detected, 10% to 15% appear once; the ten largest clones hold approximately 10%. The specimen comprised PBMCs from blood, sampled on the day of vaccination. These receptor sequences come from a man aged 45-65 years who received an inactivated influenza vaccine.

The chain joins TRBV19 to TRBJ2-7, with 9 bases matching TRBD1. This CDR3 is built from 15 residues. Germline CDR1 LNHDA, CDR2 SQIVND (reference sequence). V trimming: 7 bases; J trimming: 3 bases; junction bases outside the gene matches: 10. CDR3 DNA sequence: TGTGCCAGTACCCCAACGGGGACAGGGAACTACGAGCAGTACTTC. It is translated as CASTPTGTGNYEQYF.

The rearrangement links TRBV7-2 to TRBJ1-1, with 9 bases identical to TRBD1. The germline V gene encodes CDR1 SGHTA and CDR2 FQGNSA. This CDR3 has 15 residues. The V gene end was trimmed by 4 bases and the J gene end by 5 bases; junction bases not matched to a gene: 8. This chain's CDR3 is CASSYATGGATEAFF. The CDR3, as DNA: TGTGCCAGCAGCTACGCTACAGGGGGCGCAACTGAAGCTTTCTTT.

The chain recombines TRBV12-3 or TRBV12-4 with TRBJ1-4; D is unresolved. V lost 5 bases, J lost 10 bases, and 8 bases lay in between. This CDR3 contains 11 residues. CDR3: CASSRIGKLFF. The CDR3 DNA reads TGTGCCAGCAGTAGAATCGGAAAACTGTTTTTT.

This clonotype appeared a few times. The rearrangement uses TRBV5-5 and TRBJ1-4, with TRBD1 matching 7 bases. The germline V gene has CDR1 SGHKS and CDR2 YYEKEE (reference sequence). The junction had 5 bases not matched to a gene; V was cut back by 2 bases and J by 4 bases. This CDR3 comprises 15 residues. The CDR3 here is CASSFSTGINEKLFF. CDR3 coding DNA: TGTGCCAGCAGCTTCTCGACAGGGATTAATGAAAAACTGTTTTTT.

This clonotype has ten or more counts. The chain links TRBV3-1 to TRBJ2-6; 9 bases are a match to TRBD1. Germline loops: CDR1 LGHDT, CDR2 YNNKEL (reference sequence). After removal of 5 bases from V and 4 bases from J, the junction contained 12 bases not matched to a gene. The CDR3 sequence is 18 residues long. The chain's CDR3 is CASSFSGQGTVGANVLTF. CDR3 DNA sequence: TGTGCCAGCAGCTTTTCTGGACAGGGGACGGTCGGGGCCAACGTCCTGACTTTC.

The chain joins TRBV5-1 to TRBJ2-5, with TRBD2 matching 9 bases. The CDR3 is 16 residues long. The germline CDR1 and CDR2 sequences are SGHRS and YFSETQ. Unmatched junction bases numbered 11, after V lost 4 bases and J lost 4 bases. CDR3 sequence reads: CASSPGAAGGLETQYF. The CDR3 DNA reads TGCGCCAGCAGCCCGGGGGCTGCGGGGGGGCTAGAGACCCAGTACTTC.

The chain uses TRBV7-9 and TRBJ2-7, with D possibly being TRBD2 (6 bases). V was trimmed by 1 base and J by 3 bases, leaving 13 bases between them. CDR1 is SEHNR, CDR2 FQNEAQ, per germline (reference sequence). The CDR3 has 15 amino acids. The CDR3 sequence: CASSLGVSGVYEQYF. DNA of the CDR3: TGTGCCAGCAGCTTAGGGGTGTCGGGGGTCTACGAGCAGTACTTC.

This clonotype was observed many times. CDR3 in DNA: TGTGCCAGCAGCTTCGGGACTAGCGGGAGCCATGAGCAGTTCTTC. Translation gives CASSFGTSGSHEQFF. J is TRBJ2-1 and V is TRBV14; TRBD2 agrees at 14 bases. CDR3 length: 15 residues. Trimming removed 5 bases from V and 8 bases from J; junction bases left unmatched: 5. CDR1 is SGHDN, CDR2 FVKESK, per germline. Based on the CDR3 plus reference TRBV14 and TRBJ2-1, the full variable domain is EAGVTQFPSHSVIEKGQTVTLRCDPISGHDNLYWYRRVMGKEIKFLLHFVKESKQDESGMPNNRFLAERTGGTYSTLKVQPAELEDSGVYFCASSFGTSGSHEQFFGPGTRLTVL.